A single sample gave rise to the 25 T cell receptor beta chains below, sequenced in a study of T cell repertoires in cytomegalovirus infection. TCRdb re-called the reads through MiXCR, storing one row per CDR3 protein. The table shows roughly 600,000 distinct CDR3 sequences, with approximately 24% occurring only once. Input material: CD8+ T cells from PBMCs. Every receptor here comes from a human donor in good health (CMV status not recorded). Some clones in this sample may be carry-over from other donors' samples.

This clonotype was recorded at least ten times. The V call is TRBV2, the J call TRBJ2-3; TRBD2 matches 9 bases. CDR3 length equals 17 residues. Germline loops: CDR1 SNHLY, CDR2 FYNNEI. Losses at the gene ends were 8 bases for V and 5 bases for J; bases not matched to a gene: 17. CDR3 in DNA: TGTGCCAGCGTGTGGGCTAGCGGGGCGATCTACGAAGATACGCAGTATTTT. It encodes CASVWASGAIYEDTQYF. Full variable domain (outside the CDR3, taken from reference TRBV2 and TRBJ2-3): EPEVTQTPSHQVTQMGQEVILRCVPISNHLYFYWYRQILGQKVEFLVSFYNNEISEKSEIFDDQFSVERPDGSNFTLKIRSTKLEDSAMYFCASVWASGAIYEDTQYFGPGTRLTVL.

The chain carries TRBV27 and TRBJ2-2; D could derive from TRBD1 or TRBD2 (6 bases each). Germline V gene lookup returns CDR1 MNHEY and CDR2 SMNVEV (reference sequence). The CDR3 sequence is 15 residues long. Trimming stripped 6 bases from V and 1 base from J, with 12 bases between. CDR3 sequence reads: CASRPRGGNTGELFF. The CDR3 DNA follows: TGTGCCAGCAGGCCCAGGGGAGGGAACACCGGGGAGCTGTTTTTT.

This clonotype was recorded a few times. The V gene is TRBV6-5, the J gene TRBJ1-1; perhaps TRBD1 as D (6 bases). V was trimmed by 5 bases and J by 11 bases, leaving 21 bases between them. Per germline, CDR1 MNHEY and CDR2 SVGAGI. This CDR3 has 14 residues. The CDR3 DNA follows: TGTGCCAGCAGTCTCCAGGGGCCGCGCATGGATGCTTTCTTT. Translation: CASSLQGPRMDAFF.

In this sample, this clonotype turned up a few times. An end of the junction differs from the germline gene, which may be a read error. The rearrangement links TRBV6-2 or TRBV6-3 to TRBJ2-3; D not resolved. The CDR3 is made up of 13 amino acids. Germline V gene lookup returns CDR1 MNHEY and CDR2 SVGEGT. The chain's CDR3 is CASSTLRADAQYF. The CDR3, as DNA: TGTGCCAGCAGCACCCTACGCGCAGATGCGCAGTATTTT.

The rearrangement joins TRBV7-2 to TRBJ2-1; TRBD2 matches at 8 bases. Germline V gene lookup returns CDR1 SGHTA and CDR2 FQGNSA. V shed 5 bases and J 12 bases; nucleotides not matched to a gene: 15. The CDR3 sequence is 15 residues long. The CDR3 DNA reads TGTGCCAGCAGCGAGGGACTAGGTACACGGTCTGGGCAGTTCTTC. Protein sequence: CASSEGLGTRSGQFF.

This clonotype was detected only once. The CDR3 here is CASTLGGGKNNEQFF. For the CDR3, the DNA is TGTGCCAGCACCCTCGGAGGAGGAAAAAACAATGAGCAGTTCTTC. The chain combines TRBV7-9 with TRBJ2-1; weak D call: TRBD2 (5 bases). CDR1 and CDR2 from the germline V gene are SEHNR and FQNEAQ (reference sequence). The CDR3 has 15 residues. The V end lost 7 bases, the J end lost 5 bases, and 18 bases lay between the germline ends.

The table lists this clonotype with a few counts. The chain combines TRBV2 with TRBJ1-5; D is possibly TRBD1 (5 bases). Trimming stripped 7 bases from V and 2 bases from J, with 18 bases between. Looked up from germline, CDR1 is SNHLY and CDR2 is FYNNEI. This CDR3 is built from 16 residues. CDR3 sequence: CASNPGIGVGNQPQHF. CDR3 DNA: TGTGCCAGCAATCCGGGAATAGGGGTTGGCAATCAGCCCCAGCATTTT.

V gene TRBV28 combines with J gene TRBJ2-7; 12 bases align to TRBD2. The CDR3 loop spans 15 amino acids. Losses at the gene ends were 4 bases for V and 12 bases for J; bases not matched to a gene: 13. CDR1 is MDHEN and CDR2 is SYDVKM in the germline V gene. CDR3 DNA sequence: TGTGCCAGCAGTTCCCGACTAGCGGGGGACATGATGGGGTACGTC. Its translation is CASSSRLAGDMMGYV.

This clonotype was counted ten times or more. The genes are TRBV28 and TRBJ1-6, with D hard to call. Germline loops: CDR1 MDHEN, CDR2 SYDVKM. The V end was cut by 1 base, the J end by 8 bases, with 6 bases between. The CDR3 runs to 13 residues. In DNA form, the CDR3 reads TGTGCCAGCAGTTTATACGCCGATTCACCCCTCCACTTT. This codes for CASSLYADSPLHF.

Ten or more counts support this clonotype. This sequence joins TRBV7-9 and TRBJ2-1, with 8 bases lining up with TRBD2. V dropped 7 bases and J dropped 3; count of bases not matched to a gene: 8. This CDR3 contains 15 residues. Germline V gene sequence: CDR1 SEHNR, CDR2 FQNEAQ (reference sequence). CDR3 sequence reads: CASTSEAGDYNEQFF. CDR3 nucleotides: TGTGCCAGCACCTCGGAAGCGGGGGACTACAATGAGCAGTTCTTC.

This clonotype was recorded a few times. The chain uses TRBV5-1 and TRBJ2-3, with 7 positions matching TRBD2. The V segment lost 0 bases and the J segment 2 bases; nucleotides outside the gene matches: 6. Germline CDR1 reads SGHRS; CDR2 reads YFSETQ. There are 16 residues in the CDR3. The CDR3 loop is CASSLGERGLTDTQYF. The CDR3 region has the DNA TGCGCCAGCAGCTTGGGGGAGCGGGGCCTCACAGATACGCAGTATTTT.

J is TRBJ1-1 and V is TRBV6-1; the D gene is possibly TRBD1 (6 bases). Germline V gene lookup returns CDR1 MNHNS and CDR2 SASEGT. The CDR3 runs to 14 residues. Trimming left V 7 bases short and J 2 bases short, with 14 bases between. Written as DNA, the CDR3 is TGTGCCAGCACACAAAGGGGGGTCAACACTGAAGCTTTCTTT. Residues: CASTQRGVNTEAFF.

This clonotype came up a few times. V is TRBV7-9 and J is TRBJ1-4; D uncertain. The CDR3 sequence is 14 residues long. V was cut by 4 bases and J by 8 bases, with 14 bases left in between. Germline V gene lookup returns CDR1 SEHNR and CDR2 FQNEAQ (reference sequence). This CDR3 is CASSSDTKREKLFF. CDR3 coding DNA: TGTGCCAGCAGCTCAGACACGAAAAGGGAAAAACTGTTTTTT.

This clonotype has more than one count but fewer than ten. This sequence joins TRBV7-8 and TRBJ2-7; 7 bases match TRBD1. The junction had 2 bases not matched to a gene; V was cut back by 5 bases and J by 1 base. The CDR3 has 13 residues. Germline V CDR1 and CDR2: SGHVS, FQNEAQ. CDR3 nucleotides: TGTGCCAGCAGCAACAGGGGTTCCTACGAGCAGTACTTC. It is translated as CASSNRGSYEQYF.

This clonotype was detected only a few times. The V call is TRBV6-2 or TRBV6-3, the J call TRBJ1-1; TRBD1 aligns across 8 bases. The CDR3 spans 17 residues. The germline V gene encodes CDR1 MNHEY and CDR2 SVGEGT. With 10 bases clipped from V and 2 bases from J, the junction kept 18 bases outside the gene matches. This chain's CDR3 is CAIVSMAGGIRNTEAFF. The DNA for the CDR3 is TGTGCCATCGTGTCCATGGCAGGGGGCATTCGAAACACTGAAGCTTTCTTT.

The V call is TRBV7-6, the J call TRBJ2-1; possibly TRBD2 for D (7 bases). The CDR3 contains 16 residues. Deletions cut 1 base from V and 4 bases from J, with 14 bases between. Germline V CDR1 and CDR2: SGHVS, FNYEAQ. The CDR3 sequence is CASSLEEGGFYNEQFF. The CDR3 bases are TGTGCCAGCAGCTTAGAAGAGGGGGGGTTTTACAATGAGCAGTTCTTC. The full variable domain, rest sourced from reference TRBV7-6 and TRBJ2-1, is GAGVSQSPRYKVTKRGQDVALRCDPISGHVSLYWYRQALGQGPEFLTYFNYEAQQDKSGLPNDRFSAERPEGSISTLTIQRTEQRDSAMYRCASSLEEGGFYNEQFFGPGTRLTVL.

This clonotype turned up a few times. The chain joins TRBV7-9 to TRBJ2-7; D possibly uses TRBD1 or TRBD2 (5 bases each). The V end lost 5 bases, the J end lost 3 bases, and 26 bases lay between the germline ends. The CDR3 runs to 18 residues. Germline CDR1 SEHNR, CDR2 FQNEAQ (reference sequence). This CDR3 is CASSPPVGNPGPNYEQYF. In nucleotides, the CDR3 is TGTGCCAGCAGCCCTCCGGTGGGGAACCCGGGACCGAACTACGAGCAGTACTTC.

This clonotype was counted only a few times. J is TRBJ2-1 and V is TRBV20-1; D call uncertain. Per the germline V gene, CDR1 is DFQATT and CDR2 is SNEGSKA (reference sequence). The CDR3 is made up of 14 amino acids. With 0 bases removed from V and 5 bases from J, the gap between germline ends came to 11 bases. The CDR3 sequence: CSARDLETNNEQFF. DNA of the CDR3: TGCAGTGCTAGAGATCTCGAGACCAACAATGAGCAGTTCTTC.

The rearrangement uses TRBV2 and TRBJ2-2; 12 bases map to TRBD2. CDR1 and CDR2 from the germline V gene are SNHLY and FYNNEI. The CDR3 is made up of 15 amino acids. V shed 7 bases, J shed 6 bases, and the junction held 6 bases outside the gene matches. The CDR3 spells CASILAGGSAGELFF. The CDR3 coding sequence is TGTGCCAGCATACTAGCGGGGGGATCAGCCGGGGAGCTGTTTTTT.

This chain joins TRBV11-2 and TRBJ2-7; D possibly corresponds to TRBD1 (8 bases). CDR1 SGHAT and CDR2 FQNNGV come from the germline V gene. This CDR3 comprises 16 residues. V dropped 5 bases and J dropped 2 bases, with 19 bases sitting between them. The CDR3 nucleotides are TGTGCCAGCAGCCCCCAGGACAGGGAGGGCGCCTACGAGCAGTACTTC. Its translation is CASSPQDREGAYEQYF.

The CDR3 nucleotides are TGTGCCAGCAGTTGGACAGGGGTCCCCTACAATGAGCAGTTCTTC. Translating it yields CASSWTGVPYNEQFF. This chain joins TRBV2 and TRBJ2-1, with 9 positions matching TRBD1. CDR3 length equals 15 residues. Germline values: CDR1 SNHLY, CDR2 FYNNEI. The junction had 4 bases not matched to a gene; V was cut back by 5 bases and J by 2 bases.

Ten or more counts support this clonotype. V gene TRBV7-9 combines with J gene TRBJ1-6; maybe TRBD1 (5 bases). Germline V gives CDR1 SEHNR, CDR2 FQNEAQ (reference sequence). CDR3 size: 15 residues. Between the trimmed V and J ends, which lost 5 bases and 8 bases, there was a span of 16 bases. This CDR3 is CASSPGMLEDSPLHF. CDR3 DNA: TGTGCCAGCAGCCCAGGGATGCTTGAGGATTCACCCCTCCACTTT.

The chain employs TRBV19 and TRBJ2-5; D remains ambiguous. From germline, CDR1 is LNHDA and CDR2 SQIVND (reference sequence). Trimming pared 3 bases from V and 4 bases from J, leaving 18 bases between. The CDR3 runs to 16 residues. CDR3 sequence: CASSIPPWTLGETQYF. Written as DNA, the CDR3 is TGTGCCAGTAGTATTCCCCCTTGGACCCTAGGAGAGACCCAGTACTTC.

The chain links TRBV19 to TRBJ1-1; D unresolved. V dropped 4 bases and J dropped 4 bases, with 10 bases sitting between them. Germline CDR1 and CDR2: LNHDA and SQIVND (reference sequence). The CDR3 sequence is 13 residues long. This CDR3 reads CASSRSEATEAFF. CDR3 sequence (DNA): TGTGCCAGTAGTAGAAGTGAAGCCACTGAAGCTTTCTTT.

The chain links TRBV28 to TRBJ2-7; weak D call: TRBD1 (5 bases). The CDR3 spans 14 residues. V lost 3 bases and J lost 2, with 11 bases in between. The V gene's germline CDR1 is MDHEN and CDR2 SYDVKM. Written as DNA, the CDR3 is TGTGCCAGCAGTTTTAGGGGATCTCCCTACGAGCAGTACGTC. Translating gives CASSFRGSPYEQYV.